This entry is about one TCR beta chain. Antigen specificity is unknown. The V end lost 3 bases, the J end lost 1 base, and 15 bases lay between the germline ends. Germline CDR1 is SEHNR and CDR2 is FQNEAQ (reference sequence). This CDR3 has 16 residues. The data belong to a study of lymphopenia after photon versus proton radiotherapy. General study findings and limits: After the lymphocyte nadir, photon-treated repertoires showed oligoclonal expansion, especially of CD8+ Temra cells. Larger post-nadir TCR diversity loss correlated inversely with survival in deceased patients.

This table comes from immunoSEQ multiplex PCR, and its TCRdb copy is limited to in-frame clones, with some not included. The table has fewer than 70,000 clones, around 86% seen once. The rearrangement uses TRBV7-9 and TRBJ2-5, with D uncertain. The sample consisted of peripheral blood, taken from a patient treated with proton-based radiotherapy. The clonotype comes from a man older than 75 with esophageal cancer. CDR3 sequence (DNA): TGTGCCAGCAGCTTCTTAGCACTTACCCCCCAAGAGACCCAGTACTTC. It translates to CASSFLALTPQETQYF. Drawing the rest from reference TRBV7-9 and TRBJ2-5, the complete variable domain is DTGVSQNPRHKITKRGQNVTFRCDPISEHNRLYWYRQTLGQGPEFLTYFQNEAQLEKSRLLSDRFSAERPKGSFSTLEIQRTEQGDSAMYLCASSFLALTPQETQYFGPGTRLLVL.